Detailed here is one T cell receptor (beta chain). Assay used: immunoSEQ multiplex PCR; TCRdb lists only in-frame clones, some missing. The repertoire holds about 200,000 clones, with more than 80% as singletons. J was trimmed by 6 bases and V by 5 bases; bases with no gene match: 5. CDR1 is SGHRS and CDR2 is YFSETQ in the germline V gene. The CDR3 sequence is 13 residues long. The sample is drawn from a study of blood T cell repertoires in COVID-19. J is TRBJ1-3 and V is TRBV5-1; 7 bases fit TRBD1. This sequence originates from a woman between 18 and 29 years old who had recovered from COVID-19. Sequencing was performed on PBMCs or T cells enriched from blood (not recorded which). CDR3 coding DNA: TGCGCCAGCAGGGGGACAGCGCAAAACACCATATATTTT. It codes for CASRGTAQNTIYF.